The present entry profiles one T cell receptor beta chain with its context. The CDR3 is 17 amino acids. V lost 9 bases and J 1 base, leaving 20 bases between the germline ends. The germline gives CDR1 KGHDR, CDR2 SFDVKD. This entry is derived from a study of CD8 T cells in ankylosing spondylitis. A single record per CDR3 protein comes from TCRdb applying MiXCR to the 5' RACE reads. This sample has some 39,000 distinct CDR3 sequences, with around 15% found just once. Sequencing was done on a sample of synovial fluid, either unsorted or a sorted T cell fraction (not recorded which). The clonotype was recovered from a male donor with ankylosing spondylitis. The chain couples TRBV24-1 to TRBJ2-2, with D possibly called TRBD1 or TRBD2 (5 bases each). CDR3 nucleotides: TGTGCCACCTCGGGACCACGGAAAGGTTGGAACACCGGGGAGCTGTTTTTT. Translation: CATSGPRKGWNTGELFF.